The TCR beta chain described here comes from a study of blood T cell repertoires in COVID-19. Study-level background: Specimens from acute and convalescent COVID-19 originated in the United States, Italy and Spain. Nucleic acid was either cDNA or gDNA, and it came from T cells, B-cell-depleted T cells, or PBMCs.

As originally analysed: Using reference gene primer amplification, nucleated cell counts were estimated. TCRdb keeps only in-frame clones here, not all; method: immunoSEQ multiplex PCR. From that table come the V and J calls and clone size; the DNA was used to work out D and trimming. Here the sample spans 30,000 to 40,000 clones, over 90% being singletons. CDR3 length: 13 amino acids. The V and J ends lost 7 bases and 4 bases, in that order; junction bases with no gene match: 3. Germline CDR1 and CDR2: WSHSY and SAAADI. The receptor's source is a human donor in a cohort sampled during active COVID-19. The sequenced sample was peripheral blood. J is TRBJ2-7 and V is TRBV10-2; 11 bases are shared with TRBD2. The CDR3 region is CASTLAGVYEQYF. The CDR3 nucleotides read TGCGCCAGCACACTAGCGGGGGTGTACGAGCAGTACTTC.